What follows describes a single T cell receptor beta chain. This clone's antigen is unknown. It has no much larger one-base neighbor in the sample; base qualities were not kept. TCRbeta CDR3 regions were amplified from genomic DNA by means of the immunoSEQ Assay, a bias-controlled multiplex PCR. On the study's bioinformatics: Within the assay, amplification of reference gene primers was used to estimate how many nucleated cells each sample contained. Sequence reads were collapsed and filtered to measure the absolute abundance of every unique TCRbeta CDR3 rearrangement. For each sample, productive Simpson clonality was calculated as the square root of Simpson's diversity index over productive rearrangements. TCRdb obtained this table from immuneACCESS and retained in-frame rearrangements with V and J assigned. These tables miss some clones; where compared with another copy, unresolved V genes account for less than half of the shortfall, and the remainder is unexplained. V and J calls and clone size are as listed in that table; D and trimming were resolved from the DNA. The sample has over 20,000 clones on record, 90% of them singletons. Less than 3% of the sample comes from the top ten.

The data originate from a study of blood T cell repertoires in COVID-19 (dated by TCRdb to about 2020). Concerning the study at large: Collaborator samples came from the United States, Italy and Spain and covered acute and convalescent phases of COVID-19. The material from the prospective study consisted of cDNA or gDNA derived from T cells, B-cell-depleted T cells, or PBMCs. Deeply sampled blood TCRbeta repertoires from subjects exposed to, actively infected with, or recovered from COVID-19 were included in the dataset. The repertoires were made available in a free public database intended to serve as a resource for research on the immune response to SARS-CoV-2. The samples were drawn from the first 160 participants of the ongoing ImmuneRACE study and from about 1,200 subjects provided by 6 global collaborators. A de-identified subject ID, COVID-19 status, age in years and sex were almost always included in the sample metadata. HLA class I and class II types, where available, came from metadata supplied by the sample provider rather than from assay-based typing.

The germline V gene gives CDR1 as MGHDK and CDR2 as SYGVNS. V drops 6 bases and J drops 7 bases, leaving 12 bases in between. The CDR3 covers 12 residues, taking in both the cysteine and the phenylalanine. Here the CDR3 DNA is all that survives: 36 bases in frame from base 1. Findings and caveats that apply to the study as a whole: The quantity of clinical and demographic metadata differed by source and by participant and was supplied without curation.

The collaborating institutions used their own protocols to collect whole blood in K2EDTA tubes. For TCRbeta analysis, collaborators shipped samples in one of three forms: frozen whole blood, isolated PBMCs, or DNA extracted from either of those sample types. The origin of this receptor is a man between 65 and 80 years old with acute or convalescent COVID-19. The sample taken for sequencing was peripheral blood. This receptor chain uses TRBV25-1 and TRBJ1-2, with an unclear D gene assignment. The DNA sequence follows: TGTGCCAGCAGGGAGGATCTTGCTGGCTACACCTTC. It encodes CASREDLAGYTF.